A selection of T cell receptor beta chains follows, all from one sample in a study of identical twins. TCRdb re-called the 5' RACE reads with MiXCR, one entry per CDR3 protein. The sample has some 190,000 distinct CDR3 sequences; roughly 15% are singletons. These sequences were also reported in another study, on T cells expressing NK-cell markers.

Sequenced sample: CD8+ T cells sorted from blood. The receptors derive from a woman younger than 30 in good health. Both conserved end residues are part of each CDR3. A D gene is named only where the DNA matches it firmly. Clone size, where shown, is once, few, many, or a class for clones that have expanded.

j_gene,d_gene,v_gene,abundance,CDR3aa,CDR3nt
TRBJ2-7,TRBD2,TRBV29-1,few,CSASQWEGTYEQYF,TGCAGCGCTTCTCAGTGGGAGGGCACCTACGAGCAGTACTTC
TRBJ2-7,TRBD2,TRBV20-1,NA,CSASPPLAGYEQYF,TGCAGTGCCTCACCCCCACTAGCGGGCTACGAGCAGTACTTC
TRBJ2-7,TRBD2,TRBV28,NA,CASSLVSAGGTYEQYF,TGTGCCAGCAGTTTAGTTTCTGCGGGAGGGACCTACGAGCAGTACTTC
TRBJ1-5,NA,TRBV20-1,many,CSAEFEGSNQPQHF,TGCAGTGCCGAATTCGAGGGGAGCAATCAGCCCCAGCATTTT
TRBJ2-7,NA,TRBV24-1,few,CATSDRYLSYEQYF,TGTGCCACCAGTGATCGTTACTTGTCCTACGAGCAGTACTTC
TRBJ2-1,NA,TRBV6-2/TRBV6-3,NA,CASSLRWNEQFF,TGTGCCAGCAGCCTACGCTGGAATGAGCAGTTCTTC
TRBJ2-2,TRBD2,TRBV11-2,few,CASSSGTSGHANTGELFF,TGTGCCAGCAGCTCCGGGACTAGCGGGCACGCGAACACCGGGGAGCTGTTTTTT
TRBJ2-7,TRBD2,TRBV11-2,few,CASSPTRDYYEQYF,TGTGCCAGCAGCCCGACCCGGGACTACTACGAGCAGTACTTC
TRBJ2-1,TRBD2,TRBV7-6,NA,CASSLGASGRAPLGNEQFF,TGTGCCAGCAGCTTAGGGGCTAGCGGGAGGGCCCCGCTCGGGAATGAGCAGTTCTTC
TRBJ2-2,NA,TRBV7-8,NA,CASSPLESANTGELFF,TGTGCCAGCAGCCCCCTTGAGTCGGCGAACACCGGGGAGCTGTTTTTT
TRBJ2-3,TRBD2,TRBV7-3,few,CASSLTFLAGGPVDTQYF,TGTGCCAGCAGCTTAACGTTTCTAGCGGGGGGGCCAGTAGATACGCAGTATTTT
TRBJ2-1,TRBD2,TRBV10-3,NA,CAISDSAGVDEQFF,TGTGCCATCAGTGATTCAGCGGGAGTGGATGAGCAGTTCTTC
TRBJ2-3,TRBD1,TRBV9,NA,CASTVGQSTDTQYF,TGTGCCAGCACTGTGGGACAGAGCACAGATACGCAGTATTTT
TRBJ2-2,NA,TRBV7-9,NA,CASRTAGTGELFF,TGTGCCAGCAGGACCGCCGGCACCGGGGAGCTGTTTTTT
TRBJ2-7,NA,TRBV12-3/TRBV12-4,NA,CASSSTGPYEQYF,TGTGCCAGCAGTTCGACGGGCCCCTACGAGCAGTACTTC
TRBJ1-5,NA,TRBV27,few,CASSQGVNSNQPQHF,TGTGCCAGCAGTCAAGGGGTCAATAGCAATCAGCCCCAGCATTTT
TRBJ2-1,NA,TRBV6-5,many,CASSYGYNEQFF,TGTGCCAGCAGTTACGGGTACAATGAGCAGTTCTTC
TRBJ1-5,NA,TRBV6-1,few,CASSEVDSSNQPQHF,TGTGCCAGCAGTGAAGTCGACAGTAGCAATCAGCCCCAGCATTTT
TRBJ2-1,TRBD2,TRBV6-6,few,CASSSGGGNEQFF,TGTGCCAGCAGTTCCGGGGGGGGTAATGAGCAGTTCTTC
TRBJ2-1,TRBD2,TRBV7-6,NA,CASTRTSGAYNEQFF,TGTGCCAGCACCAGGACTAGCGGCGCCTACAATGAGCAGTTCTTC
TRBJ2-1,TRBD1,TRBV12-5,NA,CASGAGTGTYNEQFF,TGTGCTAGTGGAGCCGGGACAGGGACCTACAATGAGCAGTTCTTC
TRBJ2-1,TRBD1,TRBV11-2,few,CASSSRQGWNEQFF,TGTGCCAGCAGCTCCCGACAGGGATGGAATGAGCAGTTCTTC
TRBJ2-5,NA,TRBV6-6,NA,CASSGGFPETQYF,TGTGCCAGCAGCGGAGGTTTTCCGGAGACCCAGTACTTC
TRBJ2-1,NA,TRBV5-5,NA,CASSPGVPNEQFF,TGTGCCAGCAGCCCCGGCGTCCCCAATGAGCAGTTCTTC
TRBJ2-1,NA,TRBV6-2/TRBV6-3,NA,CASSYPDEQFF,TGTGCCAGCAGTTACCCGGATGAGCAGTTCTTC
TRBJ1-6,TRBD1,TRBV14,NA,CASSLTGNNSPLHF,TGTGCCAGCAGCCTGACAGGGAATAATTCACCCCTCCACTTT
TRBJ2-1,NA,TRBV12-3/TRBV12-4,NA,CASRVTVNEQFF,TGTGCCAGCAGGGTAACCGTCAATGAGCAGTTCTTC
TRBJ2-3,NA,TRBV18,few,CASSPPVANPGGTQYF,TGTGCCAGCTCACCACCGGTAGCTAACCCAGGGGGGACGCAGTATTTT
TRBJ2-7,TRBD2,TRBV15,NA,CATSRLAGLYEQYF,TGTGCCACCAGCAGACTAGCGGGGCTCTACGAGCAGTACTTC
TRBJ2-2,NA,TRBV7-9,few,CASSSGGGRPNTGELFF,TGTGCCAGCAGCTCCGGTGGGGGCCGACCGAACACCGGGGAGCTGTTTTTT
TRBJ2-3,NA,TRBV25-1,many,CASSESWGADTQYF,TGTGCCAGCAGTGAATCCTGGGGGGCAGATACGCAGTATTTT
TRBJ2-5,TRBD2,TRBV20-1,few,CSADIREGPETQYF,TGCAGTGCAGACATTCGGGAGGGCCCGGAGACCCAGTACTTC
TRBJ1-1,NA,TRBV25-1,few,CASRGLGITEAFF,TGTGCCAGCAGGGGGCTTGGCATCACTGAAGCTTTCTTT
TRBJ1-5,NA,TRBV15,few,CATSRDSRGANQPQHF,TGTGCCACCAGCAGAGATTCACGGGGCGCGAATCAGCCCCAGCATTTT
TRBJ1-5,TRBD1,TRBV15,NA,CATSGDRGGQPQHF,TGTGCCACCAGCGGAGACAGGGGTGGGCAGCCCCAGCATTTT
TRBJ2-3,NA,TRBV11-3,NA,CASSSRQTSMWDTQYF,TGTGCCAGCAGCTCTCGACAGACATCGATGTGGGATACGCAGTATTTT
TRBJ2-1,TRBD2,TRBV27,many,CASSLSGGSYNEQFF,TGTGCCAGCAGTTTAAGCGGGGGGTCCTACAATGAGCAGTTCTTC
TRBJ1-1,NA,TRBV9,NA,CASSPPQGTEAFF,TGTGCCAGCAGCCCCCCCCAGGGGACTGAAGCTTTCTTT
TRBJ1-1,NA,TRBV29-1,many,CSVEVRGEAFF,TGCAGCGTTGAAGTCAGGGGTGAAGCTTTCTTT
TRBJ2-2,NA,TRBV6-5,NA,CASSYSRGGVTNTGELFF,TGTGCCAGCAGTTACTCCCGAGGGGGGGTCACGAACACCGGGGAGCTGTTTTTT
TRBJ2-5,TRBD2,TRBV9,NA,CASSVVASGRLETQYF,TGTGCCAGCAGCGTAGTTGCTAGCGGGAGGTTGGAGACCCAGTACTTC
TRBJ2-3,NA,TRBV7-8,few,CASSLDLSSAQYF,TGTGCCAGCAGCCTGGACCTTTCCTCGGCGCAGTATTTT
TRBJ2-7,NA,TRBV27,once,CASSWRQSYEQYF,TGTGCCAGCAGTTGGAGACAGAGCTACGAGCAGTACTTC
TRBJ2-3,NA,TRBV7-9,NA,CASGPTSSDTQYF,TGTGCCAGCGGCCCCACTAGTTCGGATACGCAGTATTTT
TRBJ2-5,TRBD2,TRBV4-3,few,CASSLAGGNPETQYF,TGCGCCAGCAGCCTAGCGGGAGGGAATCCAGAGACCCAGTACTTC
TRBJ2-5,NA,TRBV3-1,NA,CASSQDVGGETQYF,TGTGCCAGCAGCCAAGATGTCGGGGGCGAGACCCAGTACTTC
TRBJ2-1,TRBD2,TRBV12-3/TRBV12-4,many,CASSPGYSGPYNEQFF,TGTGCCAGCAGTCCCGGATATAGCGGGCCGTACAATGAGCAGTTCTTC
TRBJ2-5,NA,TRBV6-1,many,CASMGLAPIQETQYF,TGTGCCAGCATGGGGTTAGCTCCGATTCAAGAGACCCAGTACTTC
TRBJ2-2,TRBD1,TRBV12-3/TRBV12-4,few,CASSNLDRGIGELFF,TGTGCCAGCAGTAACCTGGACAGGGGAATCGGGGAGCTGTTTTTT
TRBJ2-1,TRBD2,TRBV12-3/TRBV12-4,few,CASSLNLAAHNEQFF,TGTGCCAGCAGTTTAAACCTAGCGGCTCACAATGAGCAGTTCTTC
TRBJ2-3,TRBD2,TRBV7-8,NA,CASSLKSGGATDTQYF,TGTGCCAGCAGCTTGAAAAGCGGGGGGGCGACAGATACGCAGTATTTT
TRBJ1-1,NA,TRBV13,few,CASSLGLPDAATEAFF,TGTGCCAGCAGCTTAGGCCTACCGGATGCGGCCACTGAAGCTTTCTTT
TRBJ2-1,TRBD1,TRBV6-5,few,CASSYSGTGSNEQFF,TGTGCCAGCAGTTACTCAGGGACAGGGAGCAATGAGCAGTTCTTC